Listed below are T cell receptor beta chains from one sample, sequenced in a study of T cell changes during pregnancy in multiple sclerosis. Method: immunoSEQ multiplex PCR; TCRdb's copy keeps in-frame clones and lacks some. Of 85,000 to 100,000 clones detected, roughly 92% appear once; the ten largest clones hold approximately 2.6%. The sequenced sample was peripheral blood, obtained in the first trimester of pregnancy. These receptors all come from a female donor with multiple sclerosis, enrolled in a pregnancy study. The CDR3 runs from the conserved cysteine through the conserved F or W. The D gene is left open where the match is weak. Not all rows give a size; the values are once, few, many and, for expanded clones, a class.

clone_size,j_call,d_call,v_call,cdr3_aa,cdr3_nt
.,TRBJ2-5,TRBD2,TRBV7-9,CASSLTPLAGHSQETQYF,TGTGCCAGCAGCTTGACACCACTAGCGGGCCACTCACAAGAGACCCAGTACTTC
.,TRBJ2-2,.,TRBV7-8,CASSLAHGGVGTGELFF,TGTGCCAGCAGCTTAGCGCACGGGGGAGTAGGAACCGGGGAGCTGTTTTTT
.,TRBJ1-5,TRBD1,TRBV30,CAYTGADQPQHF,TGTGCCTATACAGGGGCGGATCAGCCCCAGCATTTT
.,TRBJ2-7,TRBD1,TRBV5-1,CASSRETGQGPHEQYF,TGCGCCAGCAGCCGAGAAACGGGACAGGGGCCCCACGAGCAGTACTTC
.,TRBJ2-2,.,TRBV9,CASSVVGTGSGELFF,TGTGCCAGCAGCGTAGTGGGTACAGGATCCGGGGAGCTGTTTTTT
.,TRBJ2-3,TRBD1,TRBV5-4,CASSPGGTGVLTDTQYF,TGTGCCAGCAGCCCCGGAGGGACAGGGGTTCTCACAGATACGCAGTATTTT
.,TRBJ1-5,.,TRBV9,CASSVGSSPNQPQHF,TGTGCCAGCAGCGTAGGTTCCAGTCCCAATCAGCCCCAGCATTTT
.,TRBJ2-3,TRBD2,TRBV29-1,CSVSIAGFADTQYF,TGCAGCGTTAGTATAGCGGGATTCGCAGATACGCAGTATTTT
.,TRBJ2-1,.,TRBV6-5,CASSQDGSSYNEQFF,TGTGCCAGCAGTCAGGACGGGAGCTCCTACAATGAGCAGTTCTTC
few,TRBJ2-1,.,TRBV28,CASSLLGANNEQFF,TGTGCCAGCAGTTTACTAGGGGCAAACAATGAGCAGTTCTTC
.,TRBJ2-1,TRBD2,TRBV7-6,CASSPQSGTRGFEAYNEQFF,TGTGCCAGCAGCCCACAATCCGGGACTAGGGGCTTCGAAGCCTACAATGAGCAGTTCTTC
.,TRBJ1-5,.,TRBV28,CASSQDSLSNQPQHF,TGTGCCAGCAGTCAGGACAGCTTGAGCAATCAGCCCCAGCATTTT
.,TRBJ2-5,TRBD2,TRBV28,CASSSDRLAGRQTQYF,TGTGCCAGCAGCTCAGACAGACTAGCAGGGCGGCAGACCCAGTACTTC
.,TRBJ2-1,TRBD2,TRBV5-4,CASSLGLAGGGAYNEQFF,TGTGCCAGCAGTTTGGGACTAGCGGGAGGTGGGGCCTACAATGAGCAGTTCTTC
.,TRBJ2-7,.,TRBV5-1,CASSARERRGEQYF,TGCGCCAGCAGCGCAAGGGAGCGGAGGGGCGAGCAGTACTTC
.,TRBJ1-4,.,TRBV9,CASSALSSTNEKLFF,TGTGCCAGCAGCGCCCTTTCCTCAACTAATGAAAAACTGTTTTTT
.,TRBJ1-5,.,TRBV14,CASSQLIGQPQHF,TGTGCCAGCAGCCAACTGATTGGCCAGCCCCAGCATTTT
.,TRBJ2-2,.,TRBV2,CASKREQTPNTGELFF,TGTGCCAGCAAACGGGAGCAGACACCGAACACCGGGGAGCTGTTTTTT
.,TRBJ1-5,TRBD1,TRBV18,CASSLQGAGMGGTKHF,TGTGCCAGCTCACTTCAGGGGGCCGGGATGGGAGGCACCAAGCATTTT
.,TRBJ1-1,TRBD1,TRBV15,CATSRDRTGSVSTEAFF,TGTGCCACCAGCAGAGATCGGACAGGTTCGGTTTCCACTGAAGCTTTCTTT
.,TRBJ1-3,.,TRBV18,CASSPGGVDRRSGNTIYF,TGTGCCAGCTCACCGGGAGGGGTAGACAGACGCTCTGGAAACACCATATATTTT
.,TRBJ2-7,TRBD2,TRBV6-5,CASSYGLAWGTYEQYF,TGTGCCAGCAGTTACGGACTAGCTTGGGGAACCTACGAGCAGTACTTC
.,TRBJ2-1,TRBD2,TRBV10-1,CASSEDCIQRGYNEQFF,TGCGCCAGCAGTGAGGACTGTATCCAGCGGGGCTACAATGAGCAGTTCTTC
.,TRBJ1-4,.,TRBV30,CACSIGGTVSLGEKLFF,TGTGCCTGCTCAATCGGGGGAACAGTCAGTTTAGGTGAAAAACTGTTTTTT
.,TRBJ2-3,TRBD2,TRBV5-1,CASSMTSGRSDTQYF,TGCGCCAGCAGCATGACTAGCGGGAGGTCAGATACGCAGTATTTT
.,TRBJ1-3,.,TRBV6-1,CASSERSGGPGNTIYF,TGTGCCAGCAGTGAGCGCTCTGGAGGGCCTGGAAACACCATATATTTT
.,TRBJ2-7,TRBD1,TRBV19,CASRDRGPFDEQYF,TGTGCCAGTAGGGACAGGGGCCCCTTTGACGAGCAGTACTTC
.,TRBJ2-7,.,TRBV29-1,CSVGIGGEQYF,TGCAGCGTTGGGATAGGGGGAGAGCAGTACTTC